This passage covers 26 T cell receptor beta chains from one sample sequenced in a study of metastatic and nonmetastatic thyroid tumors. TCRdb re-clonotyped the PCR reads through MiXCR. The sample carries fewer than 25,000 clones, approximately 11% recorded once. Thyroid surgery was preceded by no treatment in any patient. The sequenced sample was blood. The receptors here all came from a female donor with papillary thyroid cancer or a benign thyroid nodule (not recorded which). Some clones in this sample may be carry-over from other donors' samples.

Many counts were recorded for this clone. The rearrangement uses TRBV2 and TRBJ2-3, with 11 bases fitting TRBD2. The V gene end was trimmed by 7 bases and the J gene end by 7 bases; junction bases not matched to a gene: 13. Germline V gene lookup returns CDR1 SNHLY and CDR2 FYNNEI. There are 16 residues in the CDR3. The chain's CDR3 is CASKGPLAGGPHTQYF. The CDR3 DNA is TGTGCCAGCAAAGGCCCGCTAGCGGGAGGCCCCCATACGCAGTATTTT.

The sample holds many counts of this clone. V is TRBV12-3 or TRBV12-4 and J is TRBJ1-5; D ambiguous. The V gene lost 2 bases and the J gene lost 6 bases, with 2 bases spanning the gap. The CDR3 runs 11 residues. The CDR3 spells CASSLSQPQHF. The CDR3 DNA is TGTGCCAGCAGTTTAAGTCAGCCCCAGCATTTT.

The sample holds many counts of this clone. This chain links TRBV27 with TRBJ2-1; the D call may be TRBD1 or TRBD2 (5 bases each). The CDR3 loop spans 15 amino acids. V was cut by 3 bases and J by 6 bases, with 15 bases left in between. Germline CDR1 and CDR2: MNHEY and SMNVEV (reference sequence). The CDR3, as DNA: TGTGCCAGCAGTTTTCGGAACCGGGACGGCAATGAGCAGTTCTTC. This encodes CASSFRNRDGNEQFF.

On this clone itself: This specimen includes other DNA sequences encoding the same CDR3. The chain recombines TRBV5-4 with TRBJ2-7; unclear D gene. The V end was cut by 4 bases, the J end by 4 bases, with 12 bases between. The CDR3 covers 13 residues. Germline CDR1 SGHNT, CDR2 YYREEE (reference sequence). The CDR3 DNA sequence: TGTGCCAGCAGCCTGGGAAGCTCATACGAGCAGTACTTC. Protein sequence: CASSLGSSYEQYF.

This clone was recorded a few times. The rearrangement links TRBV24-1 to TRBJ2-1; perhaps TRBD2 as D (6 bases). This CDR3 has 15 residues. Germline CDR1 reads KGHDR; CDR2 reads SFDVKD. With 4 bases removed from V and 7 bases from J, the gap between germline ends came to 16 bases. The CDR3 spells CATSDLGGAENEQFF. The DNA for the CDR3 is TGTGCCACCAGTGACCTCGGAGGGGCTGAGAATGAGCAGTTCTTC.

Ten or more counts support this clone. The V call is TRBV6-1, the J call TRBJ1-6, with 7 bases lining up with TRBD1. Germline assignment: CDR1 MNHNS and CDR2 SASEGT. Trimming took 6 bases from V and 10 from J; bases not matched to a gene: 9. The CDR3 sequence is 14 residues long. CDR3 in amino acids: CASRGTVQHSPLHF. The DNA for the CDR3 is TGTGCCAGCAGGGGGACAGTGCAGCACTCACCCCTCCACTTT.

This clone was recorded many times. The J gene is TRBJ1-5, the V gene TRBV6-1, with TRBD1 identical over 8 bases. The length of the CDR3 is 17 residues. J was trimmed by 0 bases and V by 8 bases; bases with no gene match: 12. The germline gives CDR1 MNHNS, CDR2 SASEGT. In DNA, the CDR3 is TGTGCCAGCGAGCCGGGCAGGGGGCTATATAGCAATCAGCCCCAGCATTTT. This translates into CASEPGRGLYSNQPQHF.

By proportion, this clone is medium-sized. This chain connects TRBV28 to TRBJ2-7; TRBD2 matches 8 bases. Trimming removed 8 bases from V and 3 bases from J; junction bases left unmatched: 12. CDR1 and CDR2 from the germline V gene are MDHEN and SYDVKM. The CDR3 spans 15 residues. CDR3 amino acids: CASLTGLAGSYEQYF. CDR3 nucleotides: TGTGCCAGCCTCACGGGGCTAGCGGGTAGCTACGAGCAGTACTTC.

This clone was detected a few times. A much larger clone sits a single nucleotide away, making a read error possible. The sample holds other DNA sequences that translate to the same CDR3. In nucleotides, the CDR3 is TGTGCCAGCAGCCCTGTCGCGGGAGTAACAGGGGAGCTGTTTTTT. This codes for CASSPVAGVTGELFF. The chain carries TRBV3-1 and TRBJ2-2, with 7 bases lining up with TRBD2. V shed 4 bases and J 8 bases; nucleotides not matched to a gene: 10. Germline CDR1 LGHDT, CDR2 YNNKEL (reference sequence). The CDR3 length is 15 residues.

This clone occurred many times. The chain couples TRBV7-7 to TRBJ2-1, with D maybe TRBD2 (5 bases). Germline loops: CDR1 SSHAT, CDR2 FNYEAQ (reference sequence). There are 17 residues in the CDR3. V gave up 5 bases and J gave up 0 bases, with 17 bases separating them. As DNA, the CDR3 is TGTGCCAGCAGCGCGACCGTGAGGGCGGGCTCCTACAATGAGCAGTTCTTC. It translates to CASSATVRAGSYNEQFF.

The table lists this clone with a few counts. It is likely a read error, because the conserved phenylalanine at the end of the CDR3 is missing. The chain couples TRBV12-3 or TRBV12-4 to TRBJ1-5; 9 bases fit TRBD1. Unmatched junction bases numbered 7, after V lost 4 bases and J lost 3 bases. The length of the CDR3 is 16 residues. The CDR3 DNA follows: TGTGCCAGCAGTTGGGACAGGGTAGGGATCAATCAGCCCCAGCATCTT. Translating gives CASSWDRVGINQPQHL.

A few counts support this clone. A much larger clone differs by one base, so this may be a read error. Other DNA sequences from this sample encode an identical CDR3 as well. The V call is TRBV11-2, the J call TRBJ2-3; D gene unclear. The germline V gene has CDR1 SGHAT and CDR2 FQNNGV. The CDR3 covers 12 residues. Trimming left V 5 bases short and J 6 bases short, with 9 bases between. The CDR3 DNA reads TGTGCCAGCAGCCCCGCTGGGGATACGCAGTATTTT. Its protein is CASSPAGDTQYF.

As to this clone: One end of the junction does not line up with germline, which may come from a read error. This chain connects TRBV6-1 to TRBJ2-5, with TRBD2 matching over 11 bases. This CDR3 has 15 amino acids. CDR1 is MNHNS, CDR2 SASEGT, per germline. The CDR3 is CASSVLGTSGEAQYF. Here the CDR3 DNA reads TGTGCCAGCAGTGTCCTCGGGACTAGCGGAGAGGCCCAGTACTTC.

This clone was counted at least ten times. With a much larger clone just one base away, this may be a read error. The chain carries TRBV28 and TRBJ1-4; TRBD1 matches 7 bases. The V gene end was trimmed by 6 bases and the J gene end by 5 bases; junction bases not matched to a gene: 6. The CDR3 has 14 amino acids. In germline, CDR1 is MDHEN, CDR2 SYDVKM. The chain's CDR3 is CASRQGGLNEKLFF. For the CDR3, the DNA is TGTGCCAGCAGGCAGGGGGGGCTAAATGAAAAACTGTTTTTT.

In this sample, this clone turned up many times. The CDR3 region is CASSAFGRVYNEQFF. DNA for the CDR3: TGTGCCAGCAGCGCATTTGGACGGGTATACAATGAGCAGTTCTTC. The chain employs TRBV7-9 and TRBJ2-1; D is undetermined. Between the trimmed V and J ends, which lost 5 bases and 4 bases, there was a span of 15 bases. The CDR3 runs 15 residues. In germline, CDR1 is SEHNR, CDR2 FQNEAQ (reference sequence).

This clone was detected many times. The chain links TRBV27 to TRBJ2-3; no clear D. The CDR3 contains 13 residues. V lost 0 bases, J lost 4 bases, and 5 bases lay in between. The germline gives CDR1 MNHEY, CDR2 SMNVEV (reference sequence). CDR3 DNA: TGTGCCAGCAGTTTATCGGAGCCAGATACGCAGTATTTT. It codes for CASSLSEPDTQYF.

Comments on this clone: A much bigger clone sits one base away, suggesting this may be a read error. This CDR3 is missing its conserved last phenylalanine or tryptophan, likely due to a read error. CDR3 bases: TGCAGCGTTGGACTGACAGGGACTAATGAAAAACTGTTTCTT. Residues: CSVGLTGTNEKLFL. The J gene is TRBJ1-4, the V gene TRBV29-1, with TRBD1 matching over 7 bases. The CDR3 length is 14 residues. Germline CDR1 reads SQVTM; CDR2 reads ANQGSEA. The V segment lost 4 bases and the J segment 2 bases; nucleotides outside the gene matches: 4.

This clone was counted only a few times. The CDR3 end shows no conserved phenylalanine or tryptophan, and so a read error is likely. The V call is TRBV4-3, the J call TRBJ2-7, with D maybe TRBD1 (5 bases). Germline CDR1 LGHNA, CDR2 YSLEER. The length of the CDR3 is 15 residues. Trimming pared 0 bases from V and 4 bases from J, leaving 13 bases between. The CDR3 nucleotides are TGCGCCAGCAGCCAAGATAGGGCAGGGTGGTACGAGCAGTACTCC. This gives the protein CASSQDRAGWYEQYS.

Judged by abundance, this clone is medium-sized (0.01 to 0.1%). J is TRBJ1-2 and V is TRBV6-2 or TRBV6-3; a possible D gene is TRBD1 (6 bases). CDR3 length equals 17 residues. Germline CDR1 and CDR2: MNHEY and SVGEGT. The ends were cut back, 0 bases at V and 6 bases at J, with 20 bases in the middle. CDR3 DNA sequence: TGTGCCAGCAGTTACTCCGAGGACAGCCCAAGCCTTGATGGCTACACCTTC. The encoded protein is CASSYSEDSPSLDGYTF.

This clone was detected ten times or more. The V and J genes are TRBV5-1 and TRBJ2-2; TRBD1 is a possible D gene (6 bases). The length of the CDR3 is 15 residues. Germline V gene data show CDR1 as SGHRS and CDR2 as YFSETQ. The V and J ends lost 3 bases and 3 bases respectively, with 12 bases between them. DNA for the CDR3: TGCGCCAGCAGCTACACCAGGGGTGACACCGGGGAGCTGTTTTTT. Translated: CASSYTRGDTGELFF.

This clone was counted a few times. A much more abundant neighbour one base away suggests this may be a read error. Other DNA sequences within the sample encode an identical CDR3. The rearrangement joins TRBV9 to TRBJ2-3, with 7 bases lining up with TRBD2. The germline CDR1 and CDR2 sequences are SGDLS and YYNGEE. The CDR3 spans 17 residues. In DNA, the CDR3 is TGTGCCAGCAGCGTAGCTGTTCTAGCGGCAAACACAGACACGCAGTATTTT. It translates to CASSVAVLAANTDTQYF.

CDR3 region: CSAREGWDRNTEAFF. CDR3 bases: TGCAGTGCTAGAGAAGGCTGGGACAGGAACACTGAAGCTTTCTTT. The rearrangement links TRBV20-1 to TRBJ1-1; 7 bases line up with TRBD1. Germline lookup yields CDR1 DFQATT and CDR2 SNEGSKA (reference sequence). The CDR3 loop spans 15 amino acids. After removal of 0 bases from V and 1 base from J, the junction contained 5 bases not matched to a gene.

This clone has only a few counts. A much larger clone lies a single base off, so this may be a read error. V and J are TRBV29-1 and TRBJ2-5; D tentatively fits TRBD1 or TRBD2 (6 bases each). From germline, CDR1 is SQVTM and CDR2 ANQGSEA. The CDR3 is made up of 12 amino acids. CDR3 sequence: CSVDNGGRAQCF. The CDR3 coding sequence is TGCAGCGTTGATAACGGGGGCAGGGCCCAGTGCTTC.

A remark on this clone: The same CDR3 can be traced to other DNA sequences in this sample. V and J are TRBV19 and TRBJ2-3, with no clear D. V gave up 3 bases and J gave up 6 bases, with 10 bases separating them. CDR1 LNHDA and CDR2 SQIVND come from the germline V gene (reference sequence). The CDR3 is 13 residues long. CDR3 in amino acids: CASSIFGVDTQYF. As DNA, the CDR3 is TGTGCCAGTAGTATCTTTGGAGTGGATACGCAGTATTTT. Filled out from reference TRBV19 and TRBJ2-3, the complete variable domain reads DGGITQSPKYLFRKEGQNVTLSCEQNLNHDAMYWYRQDPGQGLRLIYYSQIVNDFQKGDIAEGYSVSREKKESFPLTVTSAQKNPTAFYLCASSIFGVDTQYFGPGTRLTVL.

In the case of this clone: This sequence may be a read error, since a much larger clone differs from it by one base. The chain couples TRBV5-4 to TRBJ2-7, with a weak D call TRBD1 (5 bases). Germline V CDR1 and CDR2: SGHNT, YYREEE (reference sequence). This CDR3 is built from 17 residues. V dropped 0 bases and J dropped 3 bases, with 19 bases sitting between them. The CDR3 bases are TGTGCCAGCAGCTTGGAGGTGGGCAGGGTGAGTAGCTACGAGCAGTACTTC. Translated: CASSLEVGRVSSYEQYF.

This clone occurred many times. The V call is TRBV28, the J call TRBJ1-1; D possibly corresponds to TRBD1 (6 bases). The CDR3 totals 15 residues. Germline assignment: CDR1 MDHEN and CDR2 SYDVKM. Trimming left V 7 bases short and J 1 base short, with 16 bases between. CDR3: CASTLGGAQNTEAFF. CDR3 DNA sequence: TGTGCCAGCACCTTGGGGGGGGCCCAGAACACTGAAGCTTTCTTT.